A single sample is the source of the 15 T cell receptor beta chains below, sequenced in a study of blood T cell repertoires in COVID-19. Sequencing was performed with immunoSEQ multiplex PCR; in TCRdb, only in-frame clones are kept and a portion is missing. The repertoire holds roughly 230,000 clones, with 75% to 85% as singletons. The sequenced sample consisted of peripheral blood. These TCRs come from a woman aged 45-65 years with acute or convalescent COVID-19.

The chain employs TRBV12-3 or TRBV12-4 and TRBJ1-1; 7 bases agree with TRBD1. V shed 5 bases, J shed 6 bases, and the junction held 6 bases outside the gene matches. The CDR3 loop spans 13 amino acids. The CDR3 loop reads CASSPRQGAEAFF. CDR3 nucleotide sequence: TGTGCCAGCAGTCCCAGACAGGGTGCTGAAGCTTTCTTT.

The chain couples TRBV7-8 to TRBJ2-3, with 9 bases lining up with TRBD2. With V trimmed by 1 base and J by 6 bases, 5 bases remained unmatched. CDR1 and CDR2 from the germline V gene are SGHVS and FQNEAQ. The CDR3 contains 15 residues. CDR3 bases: TGTGCCAGCAGCTTAGGCCTAGCGGGGACCGATACGCAGTATTTT. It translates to CASSLGLAGTDTQYF.

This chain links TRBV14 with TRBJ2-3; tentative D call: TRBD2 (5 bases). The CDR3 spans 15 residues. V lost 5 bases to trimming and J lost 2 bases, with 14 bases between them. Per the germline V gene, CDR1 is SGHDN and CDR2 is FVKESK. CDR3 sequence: CASSVSGGYTDTQYF. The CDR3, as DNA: TGTGCCAGCAGCGTCAGCGGCGGATACACAGATACGCAGTATTTT.

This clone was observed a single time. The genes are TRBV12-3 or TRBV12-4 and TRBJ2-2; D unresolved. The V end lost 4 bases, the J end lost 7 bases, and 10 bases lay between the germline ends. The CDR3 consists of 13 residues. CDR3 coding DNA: TGTGCCAGCAGTTGGCGGATAAGCGGGGAGCTGTTTTTT. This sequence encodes CASSWRISGELFF.

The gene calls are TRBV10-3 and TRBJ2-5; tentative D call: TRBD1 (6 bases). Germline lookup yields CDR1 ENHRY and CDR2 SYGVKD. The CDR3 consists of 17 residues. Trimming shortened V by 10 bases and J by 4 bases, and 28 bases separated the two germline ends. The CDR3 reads CATEPGTTPWETETQYF. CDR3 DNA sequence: TGTGCCACGGAACCCGGGACAACACCATGGGAGACAGAGACCCAGTACTTC.

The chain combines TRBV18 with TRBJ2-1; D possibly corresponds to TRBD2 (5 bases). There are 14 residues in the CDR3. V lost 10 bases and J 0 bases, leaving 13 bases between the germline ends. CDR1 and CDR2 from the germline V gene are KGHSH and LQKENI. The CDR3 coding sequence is TGTGCCACTACGGAGGTGAGCTCCTACAATGAGCAGTTCTTC. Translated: CATTEVSSYNEQFF.

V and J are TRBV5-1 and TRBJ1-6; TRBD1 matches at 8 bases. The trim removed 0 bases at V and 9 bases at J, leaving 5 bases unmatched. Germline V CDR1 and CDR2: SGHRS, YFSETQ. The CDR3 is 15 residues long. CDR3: CASSLGTGNTSPLHF. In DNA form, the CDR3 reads TGCGCCAGCAGCTTGGGGACAGGGAATACTTCACCCCTCCACTTT. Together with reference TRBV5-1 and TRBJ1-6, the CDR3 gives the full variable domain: KAGVTQTPRYLIKTRGQQVTLSCSPISGHRSVSWYQQTPGQGLQFLFEYFSETQRNKGNFPGRFSGRQFSNSRSEMNVSTLELGDSALYLCASSLGTGNTSPLHFGNGTRLTVT.

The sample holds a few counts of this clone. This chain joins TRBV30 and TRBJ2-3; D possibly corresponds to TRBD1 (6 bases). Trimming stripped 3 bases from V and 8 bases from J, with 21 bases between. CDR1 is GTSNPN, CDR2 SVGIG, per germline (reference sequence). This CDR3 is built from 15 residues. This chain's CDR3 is CAWRTANPGQSTQYF. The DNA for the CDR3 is TGTGCCTGGAGAACCGCAAACCCGGGACAAAGTACGCAGTATTTT.

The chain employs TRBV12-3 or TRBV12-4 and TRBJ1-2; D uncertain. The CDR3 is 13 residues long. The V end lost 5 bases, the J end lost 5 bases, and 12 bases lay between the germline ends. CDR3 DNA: TGTGCCAGCAGTCACGGGAACTGGTATGGCTACACCTTC. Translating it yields CASSHGNWYGYTF.

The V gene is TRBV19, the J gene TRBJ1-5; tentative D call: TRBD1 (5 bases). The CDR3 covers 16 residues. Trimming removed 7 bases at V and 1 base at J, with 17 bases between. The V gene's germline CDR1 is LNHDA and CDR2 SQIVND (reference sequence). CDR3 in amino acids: CASNAPSRASNQPQHF. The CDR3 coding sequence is TGTGCCAGTAATGCCCCAAGCAGGGCAAGCAATCAGCCCCAGCATTTT.

The CDR3 sequence: CASSEMRDTQYF. The CDR3 DNA is TGTGCCAGCAGTGAGATGAGAGATACGCAGTATTTT. The V call is TRBV2, the J call TRBJ2-3; no clear D. In germline, CDR1 is SNHLY, CDR2 FYNNEI. The CDR3 covers 12 residues. V lost 3 bases and J lost 5, with 6 bases in between.

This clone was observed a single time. The CDR3 loop reads CASSVGGLGEKLFF. CDR3 DNA sequence: TGTGCCAGCAGCGTGGGGGGTTTAGGTGAAAAACTGTTTTTT. The V call is TRBV2, the J call TRBJ1-4, with a weak D call TRBD1 (5 bases). V gave up 6 bases and J gave up 7 bases, with 15 bases separating them. CDR1 and CDR2 (germline): SNHLY, FYNNEI. The CDR3 is made up of 14 amino acids.

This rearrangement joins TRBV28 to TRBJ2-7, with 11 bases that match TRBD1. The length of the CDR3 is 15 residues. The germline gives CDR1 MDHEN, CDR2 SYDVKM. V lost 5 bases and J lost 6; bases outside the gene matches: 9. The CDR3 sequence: CASSPLPDRGREQYF. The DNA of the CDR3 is TGTGCCAGCAGTCCACTACCGGACAGGGGGCGCGAGCAGTACTTC.

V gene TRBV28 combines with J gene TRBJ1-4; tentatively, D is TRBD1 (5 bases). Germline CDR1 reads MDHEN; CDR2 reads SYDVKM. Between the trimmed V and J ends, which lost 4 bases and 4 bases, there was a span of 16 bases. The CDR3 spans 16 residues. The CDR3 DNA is TGTGCCAGCAGTTCAATCTCAGGGAGGGGTAATGAAAAACTGTTTTTT. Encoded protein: CASSSISGRGNEKLFF.

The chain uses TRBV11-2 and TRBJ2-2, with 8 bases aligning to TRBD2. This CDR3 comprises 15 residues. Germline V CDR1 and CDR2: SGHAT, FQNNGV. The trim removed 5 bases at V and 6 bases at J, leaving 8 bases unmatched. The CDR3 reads CASSEGTSLSGELFF. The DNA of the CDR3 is TGTGCCAGCAGCGAAGGGACTAGTTTGTCCGGGGAGCTGTTTTTT. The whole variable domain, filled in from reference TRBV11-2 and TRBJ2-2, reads EAGVAQSPRYKIIEKRQSVAFWCNPISGHATLYWYQQILGQGPKLLIQFQNNGVVDDSQLPKDRFSAERLKGVDSTLKIQPAKLEDSAVYLCASSEGTSLSGELFFGEGSRLTVL.